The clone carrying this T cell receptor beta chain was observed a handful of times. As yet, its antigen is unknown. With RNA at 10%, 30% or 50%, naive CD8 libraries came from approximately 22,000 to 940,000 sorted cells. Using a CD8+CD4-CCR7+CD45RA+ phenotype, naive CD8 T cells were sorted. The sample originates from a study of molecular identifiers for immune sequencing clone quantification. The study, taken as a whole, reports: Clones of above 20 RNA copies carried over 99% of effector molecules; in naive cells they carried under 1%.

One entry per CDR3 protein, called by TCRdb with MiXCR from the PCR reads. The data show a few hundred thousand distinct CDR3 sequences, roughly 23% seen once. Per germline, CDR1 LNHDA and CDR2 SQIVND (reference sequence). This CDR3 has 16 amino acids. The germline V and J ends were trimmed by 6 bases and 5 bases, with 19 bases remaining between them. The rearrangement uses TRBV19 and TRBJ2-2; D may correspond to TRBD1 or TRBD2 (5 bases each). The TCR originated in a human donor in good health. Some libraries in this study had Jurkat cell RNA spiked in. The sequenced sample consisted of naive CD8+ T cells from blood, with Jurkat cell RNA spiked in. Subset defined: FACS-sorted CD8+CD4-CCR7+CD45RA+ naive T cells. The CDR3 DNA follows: TGTGCCAGTAGCCCCTGGTCGGGGCCAGTAACCGGGGAGCTGTTTTTT. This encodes CASSPWSGPVTGELFF.